Listed below are T cell receptor beta chains from one sample, sequenced in a study of blood T cells in healthy people across ages. TCRdb recomputed calls from the 5' RACE reads with MiXCR, one row per CDR3 protein. The repertoire holds 1.5 million to 2 million distinct CDR3 sequences, 35% to 50% seen once, with 20% to 25% in the top ten. Sequencing was done on a sample of blood. These receptors came from a human donor in good health. Both conserved end residues are trimmed from each CDR3.

V	J	CDR3
TRBV7-2	TRBJ1-2	ASSMAGGVDGYT
TRBV11-2	TRBJ1-1	ASSTVRGNTEAF
TRBV19	TRBJ2-6	ASSINLRSGANVLT
TRBV27	TRBJ2-3	ASSLSFRGELDTQY
TRBV27	TRBJ2-5	ASSPGTGSWKETQY
TRBV11-1	TRBJ2-3	VSSPHLALTPHTQY
TRBV5-6	TRBJ2-6	ASSLDRDNSGANVLT
TRBV27	TRBJ2-7	ASSLPGTSQY
TRBV5-1	TRBJ2-5	ASSRGQQQETQY
TRBV7-9	TRBJ1-5	ASGPGGGNWGSNQPQH
TRBV7-2	TRBJ1-2	ASSLVGADSYGYT
TRBV4-2	TRBJ1-1	ASSHPGQRNTEAF
TRBV7-2	TRBJ2-7	ASSLPGWYEQY
TRBV15	TRBJ2-5	ATSEVGGLQETQY
TRBV6-5	TRBJ2-4	ASRLAGAGNIQY
TRBV7-8	TRBJ1-2	ACTVGLDYGYT
TRBV20-1	TRBJ1-1	STFQPGRTEAF
TRBV29-1	TRBJ2-3	SLRRGGNTQY
TRBV4-1	TRBJ1-5	ASSQVRSDQPQH
TRBV6-1	TRBJ1-2	ASIIWTSLTNYGYT
TRBV28	TRBJ2-4	ASSPGTGINTQY
TRBV3-1	TRBJ2-7	ASSLSGQKY
TRBV7-9	TRBJ2-7	ASSHGVLSSYEQY
TRBV6-5	TRBJ2-5	ASRITGEGPQETQY
TRBV29-1	TRBJ1-5	SVALDRSQPQH
TRBV7-2	TRBJ1-5	ASSPQGAGQPQH
TRBV9	TRBJ2-2	ASSVAGEANTGELF
TRBV20-1	TRBJ2-5	SARYGTSGAYQETQY
TRBV5-1	TRBJ2-3	ASSVGLAGHSTDTQY
TRBV7-2	TRBJ1-2	ASSPDRGPYYGYT
TRBV20-1	TRBJ2-1	SARSLAGSYNEQF
TRBV15	TRBJ1-2	ATSRDLFGYT
TRBV12-3/TRBV12-4	TRBJ1-1	ASRFTQGSTEAF
TRBV7-2	TRBJ2-1	ASSLNDGDEQF
TRBV10-3	TRBJ1-1	AIRDRPNTEAF
TRBV9	TRBJ2-3	ASSQNGGAGDTQY